The next 20 T cell receptor beta chains were all read from a single sample in a study of shared clonotypes between healthy human individuals. The protocol was immunoSEQ multiplex PCR, while the TCRdb copy is restricted to in-frame clones and leaves out a portion. The table shows about 1.1 million clones, with approximately 75% occurring only once. Material: memory CD4+ T cells from PBMCs. Subset defined: CD45RA-negative fraction. Receptor source: a man aged 18 to 35 in good health. Some clones in this sample may be carry-over from other donors' samples.

The chain recombines TRBV5-1 with TRBJ2-1; 8 bases line up with TRBD2. The CDR3 contains 14 residues. CDR1 and CDR2 from the germline V gene are SGHRS and YFSETQ. V was clipped by 5 bases and J by 4 bases; unmatched bases: 5. The CDR3 is CASRESGSYNEQFF. CDR3 in DNA: TGCGCCAGCAGGGAGAGCGGGAGTTACAATGAGCAGTTCTTC. The variable domain in full, with the rest retrieved from reference TRBV5-1 and TRBJ2-1, is KAGVTQTPRYLIKTRGQQVTLSCSPISGHRSVSWYQQTPGQGLQFLFEYFSETQRNKGNFPGRFSGRQFSNSRSEMNVSTLELGDSALYLCASRESGSYNEQFFGPGTRLTVL.

The gene calls are TRBV27 and TRBJ2-1, with D hard to call. V lost 1 base and J lost 5, with 9 bases in between. The CDR3 has 14 residues. Germline V CDR1 and CDR2: MNHEY, SMNVEV (reference sequence). The CDR3 DNA reads TGTGCCAGCAGTTTATACGGGCAGCACAATGAGCAGTTCTTC. This sequence encodes CASSLYGQHNEQFF.

In DNA form, the CDR3 reads TGCAGTGCAGGAAAGTACCATGAGCAGTTCTTC. It encodes CSAGKYHEQFF. The chain joins TRBV20-1 to TRBJ2-1; D is undetermined. CDR1 is DFQATT, CDR2 SNEGSKA, per germline (reference sequence). Trimming pared 6 bases from V and 8 bases from J, leaving 11 bases between. The CDR3 extends over 11 amino acids.

This clone appeared once. The chain recombines TRBV7-2 with TRBJ2-7; 8 nucleotides match TRBD2. The CDR3 consists of 17 residues. The V gene's germline CDR1 is SGHTA and CDR2 FQGNSA. The V gene end was trimmed by 2 bases and the J gene end by 0 bases; junction bases not matched to a gene: 9. DNA for the CDR3: TGTGCCAGCAGCTTAAAGCCCCGACTAGCGACCTCCTACGAGCAGTACTTC. It is translated as CASSLKPRLATSYEQYF.

The CDR3 sequence: CASSPARRLAAQAEAFF. In DNA, the CDR3 is TGTGCCAGCAGCCCAGCGCGGAGACTCGCCGCCCAAGCTGAAGCTTTCTTT. The chain couples TRBV7-2 to TRBJ1-1; no clear D gene. This CDR3 contains 17 residues. Trimming stripped 5 bases from V and 6 bases from J, with 25 bases between. The germline V gene has CDR1 SGHTA and CDR2 FQGNSA.

The rearrangement joins TRBV29-1 to TRBJ1-1; D is unclear. Trimming took 5 bases from V and 6 from J, leaving 16 bases between them. CDR1 and CDR2 (germline): SQVTM, ANQGSEA. This CDR3 region has 13 residues. The CDR3 sequence: CSVSLQGMAEAFF. CDR3 sequence (DNA): TGCAGCGTTAGTTTACAAGGAATGGCTGAAGCTTTCTTT.

The CDR3 region has the DNA TGCGCCAGCAGCATCACCCCCGCAGCATACACAGATACGCAGTATTTT. Its translation: CASSITPAAYTDTQYF. The V call is TRBV5-1, the J call TRBJ2-3; no clear D. From germline, CDR1 is SGHRS and CDR2 YFSETQ. The CDR3 runs to 16 residues. Trimming left V 4 bases short and J 2 bases short, with 17 bases between. Using reference TRBV5-1 and TRBJ2-3 for the parts outside the CDR3, the full variable domain is KAGVTQTPRYLIKTRGQQVTLSCSPISGHRSVSWYQQTPGQGLQFLFEYFSETQRNKGNFPGRFSGRQFSNSRSEMNVSTLELGDSALYLCASSITPAAYTDTQYFGPGTRLTVL.

The rearrangement uses TRBV2 and TRBJ2-1, with TRBD2 matching over 7 bases. V lost 8 bases, J lost 8 bases, and 9 bases stayed unmatched. Germline V gene data show CDR1 as SNHLY and CDR2 as FYNNEI. This CDR3 is 13 amino acids long. The CDR3 DNA follows: TGTGCCAGCGCGCGGGAGCGATTTGATGAGCAGTTCTTC. It specifies CASARERFDEQFF.

The rearrangement joins TRBV25-1 to TRBJ2-6, with D possibly called TRBD1 or TRBD2 (5 bases each). The V end lost 3 bases, the J end lost 4 bases, and 13 bases lay between the germline ends. The CDR3 contains 16 residues. CDR1 and CDR2 from the germline V gene are MGHDK and SYGVNS. The CDR3: CASSETGASGANVLTF. The DNA for the CDR3 is TGTGCCAGCAGTGAGACCGGGGCATCAGGGGCCAACGTCCTGACTTTC.

The genes are TRBV4-2 and TRBJ1-2; no firm D call. Deletions cut 4 bases from V and 2 bases from J, with 14 bases between. The CDR3 runs to 15 residues. Per the germline V gene, CDR1 is LGHNA and CDR2 is YNFKEQ. In DNA, the CDR3 is TGTGCCAGCAGCCCCTCGGCCGGCGCGAACTATGGCTACACCTTC. This translates into CASSPSAGANYGYTF.

This clone was observed a single time. The chain is built from TRBV19 and TRBJ1-1, with 8 positions matching TRBD1. CDR3 length: 13 amino acids. CDR1 is LNHDA, CDR2 SQIVND, per germline (reference sequence). With 8 bases clipped from V and 4 bases from J, the junction kept 6 bases outside the gene matches. The CDR3 DNA sequence: TGTGCCAGTCTCAGGGGGCCGGGCACTGAAGCTTTCTTT. Its protein product is CASLRGPGTEAFF. The variable domain in full, with the rest retrieved from reference TRBV19 and TRBJ1-1, is DGGITQSPKYLFRKEGQNVTLSCEQNLNHDAMYWYRQDPGQGLRLIYYSQIVNDFQKGDIAEGYSVSREKKESFPLTVTSAQKNPTAFYLCASLRGPGTEAFFGQGTRLTVV.

V usage is TRBV6-1 and J usage is TRBJ2-7; D is tentatively TRBD1 or TRBD2 (6 bases each). In germline, CDR1 is MNHNS, CDR2 SASEGT. This CDR3 contains 15 residues. Trimming took 8 bases from V and 0 from J, leaving 17 bases between them. The CDR3 is CASQKEGGSSYEQYF. CDR3 nucleotide sequence: TGTGCCAGCCAAAAGGAGGGGGGAAGCTCCTACGAGCAGTACTTC.

The chain has TRBV28 and TRBJ1-2; D not certain. Germline lookup yields CDR1 MDHEN and CDR2 SYDVKM. V lost 2 bases, J lost 4 bases, and 5 bases lay in between. This CDR3 is 12 amino acids long. The CDR3 loop is CASSLTPYGYTF. In nucleotides, the CDR3 is TGTGCCAGCAGTTTAACTCCCTATGGCTACACCTTC.

This clone was seen a few times. The V and J genes are TRBV25-1 and TRBJ2-5, with D perhaps being TRBD1 or TRBD2 (5 bases each). Deletions cut 7 bases from V and 3 bases from J, with 12 bases between. The CDR3 covers 13 residues. Per the germline V gene, CDR1 is MGHDK and CDR2 is SYGVNS. The CDR3 spells CASKKGTKETQYF. For the CDR3, the DNA is TGTGCCAGCAAGAAGGGGACGAAAGAGACCCAGTACTTC.

About this clone: One junction end does not reproduce the germline sequence, and a read error may be involved. The J gene is TRBJ1-1, the V gene TRBV5-1, with a possible D match to TRBD1 (6 bases). CDR1 and CDR2 from the germline V gene are SGHRS and YFSETQ. This CDR3 is built from 17 residues. The chain's CDR3 is CASSRAGTPNRNAEAFF. The CDR3, as DNA: TGCGCCAGCAGCAGAGCCGGGACACCCAACAGGAACGCTGAAGCTTTCTTT.

The V gene is TRBV18, the J gene TRBJ1-3, with D hard to call. V was shortened by 2 bases and J by 4 bases, with 12 bases between the two germline ends. Germline V CDR1 and CDR2: KGHSH, LQKENI. This CDR3 contains 15 residues. In nucleotides, the CDR3 is TGTGCCAGCTCACCATCCCAGCGGGGAGGAAACACCATATATTTT. As protein: CASSPSQRGGNTIYF.

The chain links TRBV7-3 to TRBJ2-5, with D possibly matching TRBD2 (6 bases). Germline CDR1 is SGHTA and CDR2 is FQGTGA. The CDR3 is 15 residues long. The V end was cut by 5 bases, the J end by 4 bases, with 17 bases between. This CDR3 is CASSTHGGRGETQYF. DNA of the CDR3: TGTGCCAGCAGCACCCATGGGGGGAGAGGAGAGACCCAGTACTTC.

This clone was picked up a small number of times. V and J are TRBV7-9 and TRBJ2-1; maybe TRBD2 (5 bases). V lost 4 bases, J lost 5 bases, and 12 bases lay in between. The CDR3 totals 14 residues. Germline V lookup: CDR1 SEHNR, CDR2 FQNEAQ (reference sequence). CDR3 protein: CASSSVGDDNEQFF. The CDR3 DNA follows: TGTGCCAGCAGCTCGGTCGGGGATGACAATGAGCAGTTCTTC.

The chain links TRBV7-2 to TRBJ1-1; D is uncertain. Trimming left V 6 bases short and J 11 bases short, with 13 bases between. The CDR3 has 11 residues. Germline lookup yields CDR1 SGHTA and CDR2 FQGNSA. CDR3 in amino acids: CASSSGSAAFF. The CDR3 DNA is TGTGCCAGCAGTTCGGGGAGTGCGGCTTTCTTT.

CDR3 nucleotide sequence: TGTGCCAGCAGTGAAGTATGGCAGGGGGCCTATGGCTACACCTTC. Translation: CASSEVWQGAYGYTF. The chain links TRBV6-1 to TRBJ1-2; 8 bases map to TRBD1. The V and J ends lost 1 base and 4 bases, in that order; junction bases with no gene match: 5. There are 15 residues in the CDR3. CDR1 and CDR2 (germline): MNHNS, SASEGT.